The 11 T cell receptor beta chains below come from one sample, sequenced in a study of cytomegalovirus exposure and HLA in healthy donors. Use of 60 Vbeta and 13 Jbeta primers characterized the PCR. Libraries were prepared by immunoSEQ multiplex PCR; TCRdb keeps only in-frame clonotypes and omits some of them. The repertoire holds about 120,000 clones, with 77% as singletons. Specimen: PBMCs. The receptors originated from a man between 18 and 35 years old in good health and CMV-seropositive.

The chain recombines TRBV9 with TRBJ2-2; D possibly corresponds to TRBD1 (5 bases). Germline-derived CDR1 and CDR2 are SGDLS and YYNGEE. Trimming removed 3 bases at V and 1 base at J, with 13 bases between. The CDR3 loop spans 16 amino acids. CDR3 nucleotides: TGTGCCAGCAGCGAGCCCGTGACAGAGAACACCGGGGAGCTGTTTTTT. The encoded protein is CASSEPVTENTGELFF.

This chain joins TRBV6-5 and TRBJ1-1; D is unresolved. The germline CDR1 and CDR2 sequences are MNHEY and SVGAGI. With 6 bases removed from V and 5 bases from J, the gap between germline ends came to 10 bases. The CDR3 is 12 residues long. CDR3 sequence (DNA): TGTGCCAGCAGCCTCGATAGAACTGAAGCTTTCTTT. Translation gives CASSLDRTEAFF.

This sequence joins TRBV4-1 and TRBJ1-1, with a weak D call TRBD1 (5 bases). The germline CDR1 and CDR2 sequences are MGHRA and YSYEKL. V lost 0 bases and J lost 4, with 27 bases in between. This CDR3 has 20 amino acids. CDR3 in DNA: TGCGCCAGCAGCCAAGATTCGCCTCTATTACCCAGGGCCGGGGGCACTGAAGCTTTCTTT. This translates into CASSQDSPLLPRAGGTEAFF.

This clone was observed once. J is TRBJ2-3 and V is TRBV5-1; D is uncertain. This CDR3 has 12 residues. Trimming removed 4 bases at V and 6 bases at J, with 9 bases between. Germline assignment: CDR1 SGHRS and CDR2 YFSETQ. DNA for the CDR3: TGCGCCAGCAGCCTGCCCGGGGATACGCAGTATTTT. Residues: CASSLPGDTQYF.

This chain uses TRBV29-1 with TRBJ1-5; 7 bases are shared with TRBD1. Germline V gives CDR1 SQVTM, CDR2 ANQGSEA. This CDR3 spans 13 amino acids. V lost 6 bases, J lost 7 bases, and 9 bases stayed unmatched. CDR3 sequence (DNA): TGCAGCGTGGGGACAGCAGGGGGGCAGCCCCAGCATTTT. It encodes CSVGTAGGQPQHF.

V usage is TRBV25-1 and J usage is TRBJ2-3; 10 bases fit TRBD2. Per the germline V gene, CDR1 is MGHDK and CDR2 is SYGVNS. This CDR3 contains 16 residues. Trimming removed 0 bases from V and 4 bases from J; junction bases left unmatched: 4. Written as DNA, the CDR3 is TGTGCCAGCAGTGAATATCTAGCGGGAGTGGCAGATACGCAGTATTTT. Encoded protein: CASSEYLAGVADTQYF.

Details on this clone: The junction departs from the called germline gene at one end, perhaps through a read error. The gene calls are TRBV29-1 and TRBJ2-5; 15 bases are a match to TRBD2. CDR3 length: 14 residues. Germline lookup yields CDR1 SQVTM and CDR2 ANQGSEA. CDR3 protein: CSPSGLAGGEAQYF. DNA for the CDR3: TGCAGCCCCTCGGGACTAGCGGGAGGAGAGGCCCAGTACTTC.

The chain recombines TRBV28 with TRBJ1-4, with 7 bases lining up with TRBD1. Looked up from germline, CDR1 is MDHEN and CDR2 is SYDVKM. This CDR3 is 13 amino acids long. The V gene end was trimmed by 10 bases and the J gene end by 5 bases; junction bases not matched to a gene: 7. As DNA, the CDR3 is TGTGCCATCTCGACAGGGCGCAATGAAAAACTGTTTTTT. It is translated as CAISTGRNEKLFF. Combining the CDR3 with reference TRBV28 and TRBJ1-4 gives the whole variable domain DVKVTQSSRYLVKRTGEKVFLECVQDMDHENMFWYRQDPGLGLRLIYFSYDVKMKEKGDIPEGYSVSREKKERFSLILESASTNQTSMYLCAISTGRNEKLFFGSGTQLSVL.

This chain uses TRBV29-1 with TRBJ2-5; D not resolved. Germline CDR1 reads SQVTM; CDR2 reads ANQGSEA. CDR3 size: 15 residues. The V gene lost 1 base and the J gene lost 5 bases, with 17 bases spanning the gap. The CDR3 loop is CSVEAENDGLETQYF. The CDR3 coding sequence is TGCAGCGTTGAAGCCGAAAATGATGGCCTGGAGACCCAGTACTTC.

The rearrangement links TRBV6-5 to TRBJ2-5, with D perhaps matching TRBD1 (5 bases). The end of the DNA is better explained by TRBJ2-7, so the J call may be wrong. Germline V gives CDR1 MNHEY, CDR2 SVGAGI. The CDR3 loop spans 12 amino acids. The CDR3 DNA reads TGTGCCAGTGGGGCATACACCTACGAGCAGTACTTC. It encodes CASGAYTYEQYF.

The CDR3 DNA reads as TGTGCCAGCAGTTCAATAGTGGGACAGATCCGGGGCTACACCTTC. Translated: CASSSIVGQIRGYTF. The J gene is TRBJ1-2, the V gene TRBV28; 7 bases line up with TRBD1. The CDR3 runs to 15 residues. J lost 8 bases, V lost 4 bases, and 13 bases had no gene match. The germline V gene encodes CDR1 MDHEN and CDR2 SYDVKM.